These 19 T cell receptor beta chains came from one sample sequenced in a study of blood T cell repertoires in COVID-19. The repertoire was sequenced with immunoSEQ multiplex PCR; TCRdb's copy has only in-frame clones and lacks some. The sample lists under 250,000 clones, 70% to 90% seen once, with 6.3% in the top ten. The source material was peripheral blood. The receptor source for this set is a woman in her 30s with COVID-19, enrolled during active disease.

This clone was counted a single time. J is TRBJ2-1 and V is TRBV27; D may be TRBD2 (5 bases). The CDR3 spans 18 residues. From germline, CDR1 is MNHEY and CDR2 SMNVEV (reference sequence). Trimming removed 6 bases at V and 5 bases at J, with 26 bases between. The CDR3 is CASRTTSWRASNDNEQFF. CDR3 bases: TGTGCCAGCAGAACGACTTCGTGGCGGGCCTCTAACGACAATGAGCAGTTCTTC.

This clone was detected only a few times. The chain combines TRBV2 with TRBJ1-5, with a weak D call TRBD1 (6 bases). The CDR3 contains 15 residues. From germline, CDR1 is SNHLY and CDR2 FYNNEI. V lost 0 bases and J 3 bases, leaving 9 bases between the germline ends. CDR3 loop: CASSEASGVNQPQHF. DNA for the CDR3: TGTGCCAGCAGTGAAGCCTCAGGGGTCAATCAGCCCCAGCATTTT.

The V gene is TRBV28, the J gene TRBJ2-7; TRBD1 agrees at 9 bases. The CDR3 consists of 15 residues. Trimming took 5 bases from V and 4 from J; bases not matched to a gene: 9. Looked up from germline, CDR1 is MDHEN and CDR2 is SYDVKM. The CDR3 region is CASSNPGQGPYEQYV. CDR3 DNA sequence: TGTGCCAGCAGTAATCCGGGACAGGGACCGTACGAGCAGTACGTC.

The chain is built from TRBV12-5 and TRBJ2-3; 9 bases fit TRBD2. Germline-derived CDR1 and CDR2 are LGHNT and FRNRAP. V shed 0 bases and J 3 bases; nucleotides not matched to a gene: 10. The CDR3 spans 18 residues. The CDR3 sequence: CASGLVILSGRKTDTQYF. CDR3 nucleotides: TGTGCTAGTGGTTTGGTAATACTGAGCGGGAGGAAGACAGATACGCAGTATTTT.

The J gene is TRBJ2-7, the V gene TRBV19, with 8 nucleotides matching TRBD1. The CDR3 extends over 15 amino acids. Looked up from germline, CDR1 is LNHDA and CDR2 is SQIVND (reference sequence). The V segment lost 4 bases and the J segment 5 bases; nucleotides outside the gene matches: 10. CDR3 coding DNA: TGTGCCAGTAGTAATCGACAGGGGAGTGTGGACGAGCAGTACTTC. Translating gives CASSNRQGSVDEQYF. The entire variable domain, with the rest obtained from reference TRBV19 and TRBJ2-7, is as follows: DGGITQSPKYLFRKEGQNVTLSCEQNLNHDAMYWYRQDPGQGLRLIYYSQIVNDFQKGDIAEGYSVSREKKESFPLTVTSAQKNPTAFYLCASSNRQGSVDEQYFGPGTRLTVT.

The genes are TRBV5-6 and TRBJ1-3, with 11 bases matching TRBD1. V shed 4 bases and J 0 bases; nucleotides not matched to a gene: 6. From germline, CDR1 is SGHDT and CDR2 YYEEEE. CDR3 length: 17 amino acids. The CDR3 region is CASSLTGTGGSGNTIYF. The CDR3 region has the DNA TGTGCCAGCAGCCTTACCGGGACAGGGGGCTCTGGAAACACCATATATTTT.

This chain joins TRBV29-1 and TRBJ1-1; TRBD1 agrees at 9 bases. Unmatched junction bases numbered 3, after V lost 6 bases and J lost 1 base. Per the germline V gene, CDR1 is SQVTM and CDR2 is ANQGSEA. The CDR3 spans 13 residues. CDR3 amino acids: CSVQQGANTEAFF. The CDR3 bases are TGCAGCGTCCAACAGGGGGCGAACACTGAAGCTTTCTTT.

This chain links TRBV11-3 with TRBJ2-1, with 7 bases aligning to TRBD2. The germline V gene encodes CDR1 SGHNT and CDR2 YENEEA. The CDR3 is made up of 15 amino acids. V dropped 0 bases and J dropped 6; count of bases not matched to a gene: 5. CDR3 sequence reads: CASSLDSGTLNEQFF. The CDR3 region has the DNA TGTGCCAGCAGCTTAGACAGCGGGACCCTCAATGAGCAGTTCTTC.

CDR3 DNA sequence: TGTGCCAGTAGGACACTGGACGGCGGACATAGTGAGCAGTTCTTC. Encoded protein: CASRTLDGGHSEQFF. The V call is TRBV19, the J call TRBJ2-1, with TRBD1 as a possible D gene (5 bases). Germline V gives CDR1 LNHDA, CDR2 SQIVND (reference sequence). Trimming stripped 6 bases from V and 9 bases from J, with 21 bases between. The CDR3 consists of 15 residues.

The chain uses TRBV10-2 and TRBJ2-1; D is perhaps TRBD2 (5 bases). V was clipped by 8 bases and J by 12 bases, with 23 bases between them. The length of the CDR3 is 14 residues. Germline values: CDR1 WSHSY, CDR2 SAAADI. The CDR3 loop reads CASAEPTGGVRQFF. The CDR3 DNA is TGCGCCAGCGCAGAGCCGACCGGAGGCGTGAGGCAGTTCTTC.

J is TRBJ2-5 and V is TRBV21-1; TRBD1 is taken as the D call from the table, unchecked against the DNA. TRBV21-1 is shown as a pseudogene. This CDR3 is 17 amino acids long. The CDR3 sequence is CASSPHPPITVQKTQYF. For the CDR3, the DNA is TGTGCCAGCAGCCCCCACCCTCCAATCACAGTTCAGAAGACCCAGTACTTC.

The chain is built from TRBV2 and TRBJ1-6, with D tentatively TRBD1 (5 bases). CDR3 length: 16 amino acids. Trimming stripped 1 base from V and 5 bases from J, with 12 bases between. Germline V gives CDR1 SNHLY, CDR2 FYNNEI. The CDR3: CASSEGGVTNNSPLHF. In nucleotides, the CDR3 is TGTGCCAGCAGTGAAGGGGGGGTCACCAATAATTCACCCCTCCACTTT. The full variable domain, rest sourced from reference TRBV2 and TRBJ1-6, is EPEVTQTPSHQVTQMGQEVILRCVPISNHLYFYWYRQILGQKVEFLVSFYNNEISEKSEIFDDQFSVERPDGSNFTLKIRSTKLEDSAMYFCASSEGGVTNNSPLHFGNGTRLTVT.

This clone appeared a single time. This chain links TRBV19 with TRBJ2-3; 9 bases map to TRBD2. The CDR3 has 18 residues. The J segment lost 2 bases and the V segment lost 6 bases, leaving 15 bases of the junction unmatched. Germline V gives CDR1 LNHDA, CDR2 SQIVND (reference sequence). The CDR3 nucleotides read TGTGCCAGTAGCCCGGGACTGATCCGACTAGCGGCCACAGATACGCAGTATTTT. This gives the protein CASSPGLIRLAATDTQYF.

This rearrangement joins TRBV19 to TRBJ2-2; D remains unclear. This CDR3 comprises 11 residues. V was pared by 4 bases and J by 6 bases, with 3 bases between. Germline lookup yields CDR1 LNHDA and CDR2 SQIVND (reference sequence). CDR3 DNA: TGTGCCAGTAGTACCGCCGGGGAGCTGTTTTTT. It codes for CASSTAGELFF.

The chain links TRBV29-1 to TRBJ1-2, with a tentative D call TRBD1 (5 bases). Between the trimmed V and J ends, which lost 6 bases and 6 bases, there was a span of 14 bases. Germline V gene lookup returns CDR1 SQVTM and CDR2 ANQGSEA. The CDR3 covers 12 residues. CDR3 loop: CSVILGLHGYTF. Here the CDR3 DNA reads TGCAGCGTCATACTGGGACTTCATGGCTACACCTTC.

A note on this clone: Additional DNA sequences in this sample encode the identical CDR3. The rearrangement links TRBV6-5 to TRBJ1-2, with TRBD1 as a possible D gene (6 bases). Trimming pared 6 bases from V and 2 bases from J, leaving 10 bases between. CDR3 length equals 13 residues. Per germline, CDR1 MNHEY and CDR2 SVGAGI. CDR3 residues: CASSPTGNYGYTF. CDR3 nucleotides: TGTGCCAGCAGCCCGACAGGAAACTATGGCTACACCTTC.

The chain recombines TRBV4-2 with TRBJ2-2; TRBD2 matches 10 bases. J lost 3 bases, V lost 4 bases, and 5 bases had no gene match. CDR3 size: 16 residues. The V gene's germline CDR1 is LGHNA and CDR2 YNFKEQ. The CDR3 reads CASSLQRGGHTGELFF. CDR3 in DNA: TGTGCCAGCAGCCTGCAGCGGGGGGGCCACACCGGGGAGCTGTTTTTT.

This chain uses TRBV5-1 with TRBJ2-3, with D possibly TRBD1 on 5 matching bases. This CDR3 region has 13 residues. The V gene's germline CDR1 is SGHRS and CDR2 YFSETQ. With 2 bases removed from V and 3 bases from J, the gap between germline ends came to 7 bases. The chain's CDR3 is CASSLGETDTQYF. In DNA form, the CDR3 reads TGCGCCAGCAGCTTAGGGGAAACAGATACGCAGTATTTT.

This chain joins TRBV4-1 and TRBJ2-1; D might be TRBD2 (6 bases). Germline V gives CDR1 MGHRA, CDR2 YSYEKL. V was cut by 4 bases and J by 5 bases, with 9 bases left in between. The CDR3 sequence is 13 residues long. CDR3 coding DNA: TGCGCCAGCAGCCGCGGGACGAACAATGAGCAGTTCTTC. The encoded protein is CASSRGTNNEQFF.